The rows below give T cell receptor beta chains drawn from one sample of a study of shared clonotypes between healthy human individuals. Here immunoSEQ multiplex PCR was the method, and the copy in TCRdb shows in-frame clones only, minus some. Here the sample spans about 2.4 million clones, roughly 92% being singletons. Sequencing used naive CD4+ T cells sorted from blood. These TCRs come from a man aged 18 to 35 in good health. Both conserved end residues are part of each CDR3. Each record gives: clone size, J gene, V gene, D gene, CDR3 protein, CDR3 DNA. D genes are given only for firm matches. Part of the rows lack a size; the others show once, few, many or a class for expanded clones.

clone_size: .; j_call: TRBJ2-6; v_call: TRBV30; d_call: .; cdr3_aa: CAWSAGSGANVLTF; cdr3_nt: TGTGCCTGGAGTGCGGGCTCTGGGGCCAACGTCCTGACTTTC
clone_size: .; j_call: TRBJ1-5; v_call: TRBV23-1; d_call: TRBD1; cdr3_aa: CASSQSIRWTGQGQQPQHF; cdr3_nt: TGCGCCAGCAGTCAATCGATAAGGTGGACGGGACAGGGACAACAGCCCCAGCATTTT
clone_size: .; j_call: TRBJ1-1; v_call: TRBV27; d_call: TRBD1; cdr3_aa: CASSLNSGTGNVKQTNTEAFF; cdr3_nt: TGTGCCAGCAGTCTTAACTCCGGGACAGGGAACGTTAAGCAGACTAACACTGAAGCTTTCTTT
clone_size: .; j_call: TRBJ1-2; v_call: TRBV5-6; d_call: .; cdr3_aa: CASSLGQGLLKDGYTF; cdr3_nt: TGTGCCAGCAGCTTAGGCCAGGGCCTCCTGAAGGATGGCTACACCTTC
clone_size: .; j_call: TRBJ2-1; v_call: TRBV10-3; d_call: TRBD1; cdr3_aa: CAIGAGTDISFGEQFF; cdr3_nt: TGTGCCATCGGAGCCGGGACAGACATTAGCTTTGGTGAGCAGTTCTTC
clone_size: .; j_call: TRBJ1-2; v_call: TRBV6-5; d_call: .; cdr3_aa: CASSYSSGPYGYTF; cdr3_nt: TGTGCCAGCAGTTACTCTTCAGGGCCCTATGGCTACACCTTC
clone_size: .; j_call: TRBJ2-7; v_call: TRBV6-5; d_call: .; cdr3_aa: CASSYSGKGPYEQYF; cdr3_nt: TGTGCCAGCAGTTACTCGGGCAAAGGACCTTACGAGCAGTACTTC
clone_size: .; j_call: TRBJ2-7; v_call: TRBV5-1; d_call: TRBD2; cdr3_aa: CASSLGMGLGYEQYF; cdr3_nt: TGCGCCAGCAGCTTGGGGATGGGACTAGGATACGAGCAGTACTTC
clone_size: .; j_call: TRBJ2-1; v_call: TRBV18; d_call: TRBD2; cdr3_aa: CASSSSRGSGSFFYNEQFF; cdr3_nt: TGTGCCAGCTCATCATCCCGGGGTAGCGGGAGCTTCTTCTACAATGAGCAGTTCTTC
clone_size: .; j_call: TRBJ2-7; v_call: TRBV20-1; d_call: .; cdr3_aa: CSASRAYEQYF; cdr3_nt: TGCAGTGCAAGCCGGGCCTACGAGCAGTACTTC
clone_size: .; j_call: TRBJ2-7; v_call: TRBV2; d_call: TRBD2; cdr3_aa: CASSEALVAGGPYF; cdr3_nt: TGTGCCAGCAGTGAAGCTCTGGTAGCGGGAGGTCCGTACTTC
clone_size: .; j_call: TRBJ1-3; v_call: TRBV5-5; d_call: .; cdr3_aa: CASSLEGTAGNTIYF; cdr3_nt: TGTGCCAGCAGCTTGGAAGGGACGGCTGGAAACACCATATATTTT
clone_size: .; j_call: TRBJ2-2; v_call: TRBV18; d_call: TRBD2; cdr3_aa: CASSPLSGSDGLFF; cdr3_nt: TGTGCCAGCTCACCACTTAGCGGGTCCGACGGGCTGTTTTTT
clone_size: .; j_call: TRBJ1-1; v_call: TRBV5-4; d_call: .; cdr3_aa: CASSPGPGLQAFF; cdr3_nt: TGTGCCAGCAGCCCCGGCCCAGGGCTTCAAGCTTTCTTT
clone_size: once; j_call: TRBJ2-7; v_call: TRBV10-3; d_call: TRBD2; cdr3_aa: CAISEVLAGAYEQYF; cdr3_nt: TGTGCCATCAGTGAGGTACTAGCGGGAGCCTACGAGCAGTACTTC
clone_size: .; j_call: TRBJ1-3; v_call: TRBV10-3; d_call: TRBD1; cdr3_aa: CAISGTETGNTIYF; cdr3_nt: TGTGCCATCAGCGGGACAGAGACTGGAAACACCATATATTTT
clone_size: .; j_call: TRBJ1-5; v_call: TRBV5-1; d_call: .; cdr3_aa: CASSFTPAQPQHF; cdr3_nt: TGCGCCAGCAGCTTTACCCCGGCTCAGCCCCAGCATTTT
clone_size: .; j_call: TRBJ2-5; v_call: TRBV7-2; d_call: .; cdr3_aa: CASSFTLNLQETQYF; cdr3_nt: TGTGCCAGCAGCTTCACACTTAACCTTCAAGAGACCCAGTACTTC
clone_size: once; j_call: TRBJ2-1; v_call: TRBV30; d_call: .; cdr3_aa: CAWTKGTRPNEQFF; cdr3_nt: TGTGCCTGGACCAAGGGGACTCGTCCCAATGAGCAGTTCTTC
clone_size: once; j_call: TRBJ2-7; v_call: TRBV27; d_call: TRBD2; cdr3_aa: CASSSPSGVSYEQYF; cdr3_nt: TGTGCCAGCAGTTCCCCTAGCGGGGTCTCCTACGAGCAGTACTTC
clone_size: .; j_call: TRBJ1-4; v_call: TRBV2; d_call: .; cdr3_aa: CASSLDSPATNEKLFF; cdr3_nt: TGTGCCAGCAGTCTCGACAGCCCCGCAACTAATGAAAAACTGTTTTTT
clone_size: .; j_call: TRBJ2-7; v_call: TRBV5-1; d_call: .; cdr3_aa: CASSYNGIYEQYF; cdr3_nt: TGCGCCAGCAGCTATAACGGTATTTACGAGCAGTACTTC
clone_size: .; j_call: TRBJ2-1; v_call: TRBV4-1; d_call: .; cdr3_aa: CASSPRQGEDEQFF; cdr3_nt: TGCGCCAGCAGCCCCCGGCAGGGTGAAGATGAGCAGTTCTTC
clone_size: .; j_call: TRBJ1-5; v_call: TRBV6-1; d_call: TRBD1; cdr3_aa: CASSEKDRGGHQPQHF; cdr3_nt: TGTGCCAGCAGTGAAAAAGACAGGGGAGGGCATCAGCCCCAGCATTTT